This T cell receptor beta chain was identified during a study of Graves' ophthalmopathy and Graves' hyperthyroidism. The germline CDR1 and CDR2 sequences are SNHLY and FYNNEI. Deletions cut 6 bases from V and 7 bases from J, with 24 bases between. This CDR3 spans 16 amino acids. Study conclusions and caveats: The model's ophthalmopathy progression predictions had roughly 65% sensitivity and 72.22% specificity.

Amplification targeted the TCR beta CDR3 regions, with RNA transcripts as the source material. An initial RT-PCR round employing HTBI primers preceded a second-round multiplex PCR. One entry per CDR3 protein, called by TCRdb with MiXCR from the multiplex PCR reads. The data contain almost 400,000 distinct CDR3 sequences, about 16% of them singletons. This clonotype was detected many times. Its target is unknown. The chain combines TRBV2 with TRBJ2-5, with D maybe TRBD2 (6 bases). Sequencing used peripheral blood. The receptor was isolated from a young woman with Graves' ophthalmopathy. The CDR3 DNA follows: TGTGCCAGCAGGGGACGCAGGTTGGGGGGTGAGGGGACCCAGTACTTC. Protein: CASRGRRLGGEGTQYF.